This TCR beta chain was profiled in a study of blood T cell repertoires in COVID-19. Study at large: From the United States, Italy and Spain came samples of acute and convalescent COVID-19. From T cells, B-cell-depleted T cells, or PBMCs came the material, which was cDNA or gDNA.

TCRdb keeps only in-frame clones here, not all; method: immunoSEQ multiplex PCR. The data hold approximately 240,000 clones, with 83% observed a single time. Germline lookup yields CDR1 LNHNV and CDR2 YYDKDF (reference sequence). This CDR3 region has 15 residues. The V gene lost 1 base and the J gene lost 2 bases, with 12 bases spanning the gap. This rearrangement joins TRBV15 to TRBJ2-7; a weak D match, TRBD1 (5 bases). The TCR was taken from a woman in her twenties or thirties with COVID-19, enrolled during active disease. The sequenced sample consisted of peripheral blood. The CDR3 here is CATSRGAQGTYEQYF. The CDR3 nucleotides are TGTGCCACCAGCAGAGGCGCCCAGGGTACCTACGAGCAGTACTTC.